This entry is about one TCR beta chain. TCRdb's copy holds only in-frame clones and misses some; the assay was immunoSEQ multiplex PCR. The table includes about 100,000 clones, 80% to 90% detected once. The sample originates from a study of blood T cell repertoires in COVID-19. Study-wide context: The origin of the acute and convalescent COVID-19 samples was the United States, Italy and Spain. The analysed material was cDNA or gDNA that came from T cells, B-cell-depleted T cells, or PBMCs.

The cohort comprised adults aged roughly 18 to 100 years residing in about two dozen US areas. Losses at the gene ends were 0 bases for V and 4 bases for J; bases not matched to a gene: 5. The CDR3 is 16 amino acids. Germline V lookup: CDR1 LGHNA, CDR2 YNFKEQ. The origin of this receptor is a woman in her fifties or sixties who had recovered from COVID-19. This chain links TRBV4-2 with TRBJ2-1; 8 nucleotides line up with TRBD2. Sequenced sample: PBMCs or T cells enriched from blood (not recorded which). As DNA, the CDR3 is TGTGCCAGCAGCCAAGATAGAGCGGGAGAGTACAATGAGCAGTTCTTC. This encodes CASSQDRAGEYNEQFF.